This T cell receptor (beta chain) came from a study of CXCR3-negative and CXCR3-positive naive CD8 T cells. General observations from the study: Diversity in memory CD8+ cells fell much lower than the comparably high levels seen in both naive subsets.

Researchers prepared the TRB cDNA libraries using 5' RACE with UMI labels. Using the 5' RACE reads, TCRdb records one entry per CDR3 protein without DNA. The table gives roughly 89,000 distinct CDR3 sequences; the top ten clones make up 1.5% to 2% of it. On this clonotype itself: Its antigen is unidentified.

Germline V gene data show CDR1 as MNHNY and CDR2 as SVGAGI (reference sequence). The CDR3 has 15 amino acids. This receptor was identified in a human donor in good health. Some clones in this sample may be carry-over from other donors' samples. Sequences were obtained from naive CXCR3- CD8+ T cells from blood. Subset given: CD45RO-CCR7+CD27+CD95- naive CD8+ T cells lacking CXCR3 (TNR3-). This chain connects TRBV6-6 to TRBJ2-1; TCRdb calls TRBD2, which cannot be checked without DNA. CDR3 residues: CASSYLSAGGEEQFF.